One sample yielded the 20 T cell receptor beta chains listed below, sequenced in a study of cytomegalovirus exposure and HLA in healthy donors. In the PCR, 60 Vbeta and 13 Jbeta primers were used. Only in-frame clones appear in the TCRdb table, and some are missing; sequencing was by immunoSEQ multiplex PCR. The sample records around 150,000 clones, around four fifths being singletons. Sequenced input: PBMCs. These receptors were collected from a man aged 40-49 years in good health and CMV-seronegative.

The rearrangement uses TRBV15 and TRBJ2-3; D is ambiguous. This CDR3 comprises 12 residues. V gave up 0 bases and J gave up 7 bases, with 5 bases separating them. The V gene's germline CDR1 is LNHNV and CDR2 YYDKDF (reference sequence). For the CDR3, the DNA is TGTGCCACCAGCAGAGAACAACATACGCAGTATTTT. Protein sequence: CATSREQHTQYF.

The chain recombines TRBV6-6 with TRBJ2-1, with D perhaps TRBD2 (6 bases). The germline V gene encodes CDR1 MNHNY and CDR2 SVGAGI (reference sequence). This CDR3 has 14 amino acids. Between the trimmed V and J ends, which lost 5 bases and 1 base, there was a span of 9 bases. The DNA of the CDR3 is TGTGCCAGCAGTCGGGGGTCGTCCTACAATGAGCAGTTCTTC. This encodes CASSRGSSYNEQFF.

The chain employs TRBV5-4 and TRBJ1-1; TRBD1 aligns across 7 bases. Germline loops: CDR1 SGHNT, CDR2 YYREEE (reference sequence). There are 15 residues in the CDR3. V shed 4 bases, J shed 1 base, and the junction held 7 bases outside the gene matches. The chain's CDR3 is CASSPTGITNTEAFF. The CDR3, as DNA: TGTGCCAGCAGCCCGACAGGGATAACGAACACTGAAGCTTTCTTT.

This rearrangement joins TRBV2 to TRBJ2-5; D is unclear. The J call is doubtful: the DNA matches TRBJ2-7 better. Germline V gives CDR1 SNHLY, CDR2 FYNNEI. The CDR3 sequence is 15 residues long. DNA for the CDR3: TGTGCCAGCAGGGAGTCCCTGGCCTCCTCCTACGAGCAGTACTTC. It is translated as CASRESLASSYEQYF.

The chain links TRBV7-3 to TRBJ2-2; possible D gene TRBD2, 6 bases. CDR3 size: 15 residues. The ends were cut back, 0 bases at V and 3 bases at J, with 8 bases in the middle. The germline V gene has CDR1 SGHTA and CDR2 FQGTGA. CDR3 protein: CASSLTGDYTGELFF. In nucleotides, the CDR3 is TGTGCCAGCAGCTTAACAGGGGACTACACCGGGGAGCTGTTTTTT.

The CDR3 region has the DNA TGTGCCAGCAGCTTAGTTGGCAGGGGTCAGACCGGGGAGCTGTTTTTT. Encoded protein: CASSLVGRGQTGELFF. The chain is built from TRBV7-2 and TRBJ2-2, with D possibly matching TRBD1 (6 bases). Germline-derived CDR1 and CDR2 are SGHTA and FQGNSA. This CDR3 comprises 16 residues. V lost 1 base and J 5 bases, leaving 14 bases between the germline ends.

The V and J genes are TRBV7-9 and TRBJ2-7; 10 bases fit TRBD1. This CDR3 is 16 amino acids long. Losses at the gene ends were 4 bases for V and 4 bases for J; bases not matched to a gene: 10. CDR1 SEHNR and CDR2 FQNEAQ come from the germline V gene (reference sequence). CDR3 sequence reads: CASSSTRDRGGYEQYF. The CDR3 bases are TGTGCCAGCAGCTCCACTAGGGACAGGGGCGGGTACGAGCAGTACTTC.

Only a few counts were recorded for this clone. The chain carries TRBV11-2 and TRBJ2-6; a possible D gene is TRBD1 (6 bases). Trimming shortened V by 2 bases and J by 4 bases, and 15 bases separated the two germline ends. CDR3 length: 17 residues. In germline, CDR1 is SGHAT, CDR2 FQNNGV. CDR3 region: CASSLREWGQGANVLTF. CDR3 bases: TGTGCCAGCAGCTTAAGGGAATGGGGGCAAGGGGCCAACGTCCTGACTTTC.

The genes are TRBV7-9 and TRBJ2-4, with TRBD2 matching over 12 bases. V gave up 5 bases and J gave up 11 bases; unmatched junction bases: 7. The CDR3 is 14 residues long. Germline CDR1 and CDR2: SEHNR and FQNEAQ (reference sequence). The CDR3 here is CASSHGLAGFVQYF. CDR3 sequence (DNA): TGTGCCAGCAGCCATGGACTAGCGGGGTTTGTTCAGTACTTC.

This clone was seen only once. The chain recombines TRBV7-2 with TRBJ1-6, with D uncertain. Per germline, CDR1 SGHTA and CDR2 FQGNSA. CDR3 length equals 14 residues. Trimming stripped 5 bases from V and 10 bases from J, with 15 bases between. The CDR3 DNA is TGTGCCAGCAGCCAAGCGGAGGAGTTGTCACCCCTCCACTTT. Protein product: CASSQAEELSPLHF.

This chain joins TRBV9 and TRBJ1-3; a possible D gene is TRBD1 (5 bases). Germline loops: CDR1 SGDLS, CDR2 YYNGEE. V was trimmed by 4 bases and J by 2 bases, leaving 10 bases between them. This CDR3 region has 14 residues. This chain's CDR3 is CASSPDSAGNTIYF. In DNA, the CDR3 is TGTGCCAGCAGCCCAGACAGCGCTGGAAACACCATATATTTT.

The rearrangement joins TRBV6-6 to TRBJ1-1; TRBD1 is a possible D gene (5 bases). The CDR3 is made up of 14 amino acids. Germline CDR1 and CDR2: MNHNY and SVGAGI (reference sequence). The germline V and J ends were trimmed by 5 bases and 0 bases, with 10 bases remaining between them. The chain's CDR3 is CASSTGGMNTEAFF. For the CDR3, the DNA is TGTGCCAGCAGTACCGGGGGGATGAACACTGAAGCTTTCTTT.

The J gene is TRBJ2-7, the V gene TRBV5-6; D gene unclear. This CDR3 contains 12 residues. The germline V and J ends were trimmed by 0 bases and 3 bases, with 4 bases remaining between them. Germline CDR1 and CDR2: SGHDT and YYEEEE. CDR3 nucleotides: TGTGCCAGCAGCTTGGGTTACTACGAGCAGTACTTC. This codes for CASSLGYYEQYF.

This clone was counted between two and nine times. The CDR3 nucleotides read TGCGCCAGCAGCTTGGATGGGCTAGCAGGCTACGAGCAGTACTTC. Amino acids: CASSLDGLAGYEQYF. The chain employs TRBV5-1 and TRBJ2-7, with TRBD2 as a possible D gene (5 bases). V lost 0 bases and J lost 3, with 13 bases in between. Per the germline V gene, CDR1 is SGHRS and CDR2 is YFSETQ. The CDR3 spans 15 residues. The whole variable domain, remainder taken from reference TRBV5-1 and TRBJ2-7, is KAGVTQTPRYLIKTRGQQVTLSCSPISGHRSVSWYQQTPGQGLQFLFEYFSETQRNKGNFPGRFSGRQFSNSRSEMNVSTLELGDSALYLCASSLDGLAGYEQYFGPGTRLTVT.

This clone came up once. The V and J genes are TRBV15 and TRBJ2-7, with 9 bases identical to TRBD1. V gave up 4 bases and J gave up 5 bases; unmatched junction bases: 6. Germline loops: CDR1 LNHNV, CDR2 YYDKDF (reference sequence). The CDR3 has 14 residues. The CDR3 DNA follows: TGTGCCACCAGCAACCGGGACAGGGTCCACGAGCAGTACTTC. As protein: CATSNRDRVHEQYF.

The chain couples TRBV6-5 to TRBJ1-4; unclear D gene. Trimming took off 7 bases at V and 4 bases at J, with 13 bases between the two ends. Germline assignment: CDR1 MNHEY and CDR2 SVGAGI. This CDR3 has 14 residues. CDR3 sequence: CASTTRQFNEKLFF. CDR3 coding DNA: TGTGCCAGCACCACACGCCAGTTTAATGAAAAACTGTTTTTT.

The rearrangement joins TRBV27 to TRBJ1-1; 10 bases fit TRBD1. This CDR3 spans 12 amino acids. Germline CDR1 reads MNHEY; CDR2 reads SMNVEV (reference sequence). V was pared by 5 bases and J by 11 bases, with 5 bases of the junction left unmatched. As DNA, the CDR3 is TGTGCCAGCAGTGATTGGACAGGGGGGGCTTTCTTT. Its translation is CASSDWTGGAFF.

The rearrangement uses TRBV18 and TRBJ2-3; 10 bases map to TRBD1. The junction had 4 bases not matched to a gene; V was cut back by 4 bases and J by 3 bases. The germline V gene has CDR1 KGHSH and CDR2 LQKENI. The CDR3 runs to 15 residues. The CDR3 coding sequence is TGTGCCAGCTCACGACAGGGGGCGCAAACAGATACGCAGTATTTT. It codes for CASSRQGAQTDTQYF.

The chain is built from TRBV6-5 and TRBJ2-3; 13 nucleotides agree with TRBD2. J was trimmed by 6 bases and V by 3 bases; bases with no gene match: 6. Germline loops: CDR1 MNHEY, CDR2 SVGAGI. CDR3 size: 16 residues. Written as DNA, the CDR3 is TGTGCCAGCAGTTATACACTAGCGGGAGGGCCCGATACGCAGTATTTT. It yields the protein CASSYTLAGGPDTQYF.

This sequence joins TRBV4-3 and TRBJ2-3; 7 nucleotides align to TRBD2. CDR3 size: 13 residues. The V and J ends lost 4 bases and 5 bases, in that order; junction bases with no gene match: 3. CDR1 LGHNA and CDR2 YSLEER come from the germline V gene. CDR3: CASSLASGDTQYF. The CDR3 region has the DNA TGCGCCAGCAGCCTTGCTAGCGGAGATACGCAGTATTTT.